The rows below give T cell receptor beta chains drawn from one sample of a study of control samples from healthy donors and cancer patients. The table came from immunoSEQ multiplex PCR; TCRdb's copy has only in-frame clones and leaves some out. The sample includes 74,000 or so clones, about 89% of them seen just once. The sequenced sample was blood. The receptors originated from a man aged 50 to 60 in good health. CDR3s include the opening cysteine and the closing phenylalanine or tryptophan. The D gene is left open where the match is weak. Clone size is stated in some rows and not others, as once, few, many or a class when expanded.

J gene: TRBJ2-3
D gene: TRBD2
clone size: -
V gene: TRBV7-9
CDR3 protein: CASSLGGGPRTDTQYF
CDR3 DNA: TGTGCCAGCAGCTTAGGCGGGGGGCCGCGCACAGATACGCAGTATTTT

J gene: TRBJ2-5
D gene: -
clone size: once
V gene: TRBV7-2
CDR3 protein: CASSLGVRETQYF
CDR3 DNA: TGTGCCAGCAGCTTAGGGGTTCGGGAGACCCAGTACTTC

J gene: TRBJ1-4
D gene: -
clone size: -
V gene: TRBV7-8
CDR3 protein: CASSLSRLNEKLFF
CDR3 DNA: TGTGCCAGCAGCTTATCGCGTCTTAATGAAAAACTGTTTTTT

J gene: TRBJ2-5
D gene: TRBD2
clone size: -
V gene: TRBV2
CDR3 protein: CASVGGTSGGKETQYF
CDR3 DNA: TGTGCCAGCGTGGGAGGGACTAGCGGGGGGAAAGAGACCCAGTACTTC

J gene: TRBJ1-1
D gene: TRBD1
clone size: -
V gene: TRBV10-1
CDR3 protein: CAHRGRVGTEAFF
CDR3 DNA: TGCGCCCACAGGGGGCGCGTTGGCACTGAAGCTTTCTTT

J gene: TRBJ2-3
D gene: -
clone size: -
V gene: TRBV25-1
CDR3 protein: CAPPRTPPDTQYF
CDR3 DNA: TGTGCCCCACCCCGAACGCCCCCAGATACGCAGTATTTT

J gene: TRBJ2-4
D gene: -
clone size: once
V gene: TRBV4-1
CDR3 protein: CASRFLPGKNIQYF
CDR3 DNA: TGCGCCAGCAGGTTCCTACCGGGGAAAAACATTCAGTACTTC

J gene: TRBJ2-7
D gene: TRBD1
clone size: -
V gene: TRBV7-2
CDR3 protein: CASSVGQTLYEQYF
CDR3 DNA: TGTGCCAGCAGCGTGGGACAGACACTCTACGAGCAGTACTTC

J gene: TRBJ2-7
D gene: TRBD2
clone size: -
V gene: TRBV7-9
CDR3 protein: CASIPGLAEIIPYEQYF
CDR3 DNA: TGTGCCAGCATCCCGGGACTAGCGGAAATAATCCCCTACGAGCAGTACTTC

J gene: TRBJ2-5
D gene: -
clone size: -
V gene: TRBV7-2
CDR3 protein: CASSLGGYGQETQYF
CDR3 DNA: TGTGCCAGCAGCTTAGGGGGATATGGGCAAGAGACCCAGTACTTC

J gene: TRBJ1-1
D gene: TRBD1
clone size: -
V gene: TRBV24-1
CDR3 protein: CATSDQGAAEAFF
CDR3 DNA: TGTGCCACCAGTGATCAGGGGGCAGCTGAAGCTTTCTTT

J gene: TRBJ2-6
D gene: -
clone size: -
V gene: TRBV6-2/TRBV6-3
CDR3 protein: CASSRRAGANVLTF
CDR3 DNA: TGTGCCAGCAGCCGACGAGCGGGGGCCAACGTCCTGACTTTC

J gene: TRBJ1-2
D gene: -
clone size: -
V gene: TRBV9
CDR3 protein: CASSPGVNYGYTF
CDR3 DNA: TGTGCCAGCAGCCCAGGGGTTAACTATGGCTACACCTTC

J gene: TRBJ1-4
D gene: -
clone size: -
V gene: TRBV21-1
CDR3 protein: CASSKDETGPTNEKLFF
CDR3 DNA: TGTGCCAGCAGCAAAGACGAGACGGGTCCAACTAATGAAAAACTGTTTTTT

J gene: TRBJ2-3
D gene: -
clone size: -
V gene: TRBV6-2/TRBV6-3
CDR3 protein: CASSDYWDRSTDTQYF
CDR3 DNA: TGTGCCAGCAGTGACTACTGGGACCGAAGCACAGATACGCAGTATTTT

J gene: TRBJ2-2
D gene: -
clone size: -
V gene: TRBV11-2
CDR3 protein: CASSLLPTPASTGELFF
CDR3 DNA: TGTGCCAGCAGCTTACTCCCGACCCCCGCGAGCACCGGGGAGCTGTTTTTT

J gene: TRBJ2-7
D gene: TRBD2
clone size: once
V gene: TRBV10-3
CDR3 protein: CAISESGREGEQYF
CDR3 DNA: TGTGCCATCAGTGAGTCGGGGAGGGAGGGCGAGCAGTACTTC

J gene: TRBJ1-1
D gene: TRBD1
clone size: -
V gene: TRBV29-1
CDR3 protein: CSVVTGGVTEAFF
CDR3 DNA: TGCAGCGTTGTGACAGGGGGCGTCACTGAAGCTTTCTTT

J gene: TRBJ1-4
D gene: -
clone size: -
V gene: TRBV24-1
CDR3 protein: CATSGGNNEKLFF
CDR3 DNA: TGTGCCACCAGTGGAGGCAATAATGAAAAACTGTTTTTT

J gene: TRBJ2-1
D gene: -
clone size: -
V gene: TRBV6-2/TRBV6-3
CDR3 protein: CASSTPLESSYNEQFF
CDR3 DNA: TGTGCCAGCAGTACCCCACTAGAGAGCTCCTACAATGAGCAGTTCTTC

J gene: TRBJ2-2
D gene: -
clone size: -
V gene: TRBV14
CDR3 protein: CASSQDAPRINTGELFF
CDR3 DNA: TGTGCCAGCAGCCAAGACGCGCCCCGAATAAACACCGGGGAGCTGTTTTTT

J gene: TRBJ2-7
D gene: TRBD1
clone size: -
V gene: TRBV12-3/TRBV12-4
CDR3 protein: CASGRTGDEQYF
CDR3 DNA: TGTGCCAGCGGAAGGACAGGGGACGAGCAGTACTTC

J gene: TRBJ2-7
D gene: -
clone size: -
V gene: TRBV7-9
CDR3 protein: CASSLAGRENYEQYF
CDR3 DNA: TGTGCCAGCAGCTTAGCGGGCAGGGAGAACTACGAGCAGTACTTC

J gene: TRBJ2-7
D gene: -
clone size: -
V gene: TRBV25-1
CDR3 protein: CASSDPSSEQYF
CDR3 DNA: TGTGCCAGCAGTGATCCGAGTTCCGAGCAGTACTTC

J gene: TRBJ2-5
D gene: TRBD2
clone size: -
V gene: TRBV3-1/TRBV3-2
CDR3 protein: CASSQDEPGLAGQETQYF
CDR3 DNA: TGTGCCAGCAGCCAAGATGAGCCCGGACTAGCGGGCCAAGAGACCCAGTACTTC

J gene: TRBJ1-2
D gene: -
clone size: few
V gene: TRBV10-3
CDR3 protein: CAISESWGSDGYTF
CDR3 DNA: TGTGCCATCAGTGAGTCGTGGGGTTCCGACGGCTACACCTTC